Sequencing of this TCR beta chain was carried out in a study of CD8+CD57+ T cells in acquired aplastic anemia. V lost 5 bases and J lost 2; bases outside the gene matches: 9. This CDR3 has 16 residues. Patients picked for sequencing had shown CD8+CD57+ cell expansion detected by flow cytometry. The use of genomic DNA as template underpinned the TCR beta VDJ and CDR3 profiling. In TCRdb, the reads were re-called with MiXCR into one record per CDR3 protein. The data contain roughly 100,000 distinct CDR3 sequences, around 62% of them singletons. The sample consisted of sorted CD4+, CD8+, or CD8+CD57+ T cells (not recorded which) from PBMCs. The chain has TRBV12-3 or TRBV12-4 and TRBJ2-7, with 10 bases that match TRBD2. This clonotype was obtained from a human donor with aplastic anemia. The CDR3 DNA sequence: TGTGCCAGCAGTCTTACGGGACTAGCGCGGACCTACGAGCAGTACTTC. It encodes CASSLTGLARTYEQYF.